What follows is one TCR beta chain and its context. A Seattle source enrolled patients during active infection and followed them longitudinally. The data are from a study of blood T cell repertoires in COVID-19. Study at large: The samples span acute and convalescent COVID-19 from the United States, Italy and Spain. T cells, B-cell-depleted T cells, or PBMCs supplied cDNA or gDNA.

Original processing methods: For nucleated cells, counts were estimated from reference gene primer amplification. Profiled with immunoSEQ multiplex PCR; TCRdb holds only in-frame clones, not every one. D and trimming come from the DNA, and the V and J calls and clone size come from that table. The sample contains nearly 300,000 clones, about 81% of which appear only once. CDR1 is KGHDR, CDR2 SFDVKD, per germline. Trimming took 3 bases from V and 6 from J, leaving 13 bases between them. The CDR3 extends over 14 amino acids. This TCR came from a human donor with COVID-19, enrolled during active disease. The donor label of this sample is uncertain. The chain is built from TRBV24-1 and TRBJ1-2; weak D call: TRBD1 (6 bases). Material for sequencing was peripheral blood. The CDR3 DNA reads TGTGCCACCAGTGATGCCGGCAGGGGAAATGGCTACACCTTC. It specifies CATSDAGRGNGYTF.